Included here is one T cell receptor beta chain sequence, with context. The sample comes from a study of blood T cell repertoires in COVID-19. The CDR3 consists of 16 residues. Trimming took off 2 bases at V and 6 bases at J, with 20 bases between the two ends. Germline V gene data show CDR1 as MNHEY and CDR2 as SVGEGT. Libraries were prepared by immunoSEQ multiplex PCR; TCRdb keeps only in-frame clonotypes and omits some of them. The sample contains about 120,000 clones, about 85% of which appear only once. The chain combines TRBV6-2 or TRBV6-3 with TRBJ2-7; TRBD1 might be the D (5 bases). The clonotype was recovered from a human donor in a cohort sampled during active COVID-19. Sample: peripheral blood. The chain's CDR3 is CASSYPTMVQGSEQYF. As DNA, the CDR3 is TGTGCCAGCAGTTACCCAACGATGGTCCAGGGCAGCGAGCAGTACTTC.